This TCR beta chain emerged from a study of CD8+ T cells in alopecia areata. About the research overall: Tofacitinib ran for 6 to 18 months before 6 months off drug.

Indicated treatment: oral pan-JAK inhibitor, 5-10 mg twice daily. Trimming took 5 bases from V and 2 from J; bases not matched to a gene: 8. The length of the CDR3 is 15 residues. CDR1 is KGHSH and CDR2 is LQKENI in the germline V gene. A single count supports this clone. Extraction of RNA preceded its reverse transcription into cDNA, which served as the sequencing template. Using immunoSEQ multiplex PCR, the repertoire was profiled, and TCRdb retains in-frame clones only, with some absent. The sample has 150,000 to 200,000 clones; less than 65% are singletons. The source material was CD4+ T cells sorted from blood, sampled at week 24, from a patient treated with tofacitinib. The clonotype was recovered from a human donor with alopecia areata. The gene calls are TRBV18 and TRBJ1-2; 7 positions agree with TRBD1. The CDR3 protein is CASSSSGQQNYGYTF. CDR3 DNA: TGTGCCAGCTCATCATCGGGACAGCAGAACTATGGCTACACCTTC.